These 32 T cell receptor beta chains originate from one sample sequenced in a study of PD-L1 blockade in urothelial cancer (dated by TCRdb to between 2016 and 2019). The sample's time point label is to be understood as: peripheral blood 6 weeks after treatment start. The library was generated by the immunoSEQ multiplex PCR assay. TCRdb provides this immuneACCESS table in a form limited to in-frame rearrangements. Some clones are lacking; in checked studies, under half of them reflect an unresolved V gene, and why the rest are absent is not known. In all, the sample holds some 110,000 clones, and around 90% of those were seen once. Approximately 3.5% of the sample comes from the top ten. The sequencing used PBMCs, collected around atezolizumab (anti-PD-L1) treatment. Receptors originate from a man aged 55-75 years with urothelial cancer.

For the CDR3, the DNA is TGTGCCAGCTACCCCGACAGTGACCACAATGAGCAGTTCTTC. It specifies CASYPDSDHNEQFF. The chain links TRBV28 to TRBJ2-1; possibly TRBD1 for D (5 bases). V was cut by 8 bases and J by 5 bases, with 16 bases left in between. The CDR3 has 14 residues. Germline assignment: CDR1 MDHEN and CDR2 SYDVKM.

CDR3 protein: CASSFKAADTQYF. The CDR3 DNA follows: TGCGCCAGCAGTTTCAAAGCGGCAGATACGCAGTATTTT. V is TRBV5-1 and J is TRBJ2-3; the D gene is possibly TRBD2 (5 bases). Per germline, CDR1 SGHRS and CDR2 YFSETQ. The CDR3 length is 13 residues. V lost 5 bases, J lost 4 bases, and 11 bases lay in between.

J is TRBJ2-1 and V is TRBV19, with 11 bases matching TRBD1. CDR1 is LNHDA, CDR2 SQIVND, per germline (reference sequence). Trimming removed 5 bases from V and 6 bases from J; junction bases left unmatched: 6. The CDR3 consists of 15 residues. CDR3 in amino acids: CASSAGTGGTNEQFF. CDR3 nucleotide sequence: TGTGCCAGTAGTGCGGGGACAGGGGGGACCAATGAGCAGTTCTTC.

This chain joins TRBV5-1 and TRBJ1-1; D uncertain. Trimming pared 0 bases from V and 6 bases from J, leaving 12 bases between. The germline CDR1 and CDR2 sequences are SGHRS and YFSETQ. This CDR3 contains 14 residues. The CDR3 here is CASSLAAQSSEAFF. In DNA form, the CDR3 reads TGCGCCAGCAGCTTGGCCGCACAGTCGTCTGAAGCTTTCTTT.

The chain joins TRBV5-1 to TRBJ2-7; 9 nucleotides line up with TRBD2. Germline CDR1 SGHRS, CDR2 YFSETQ. CDR3 size: 14 residues. V was pared by 4 bases and J by 1 base, with 3 bases of the junction left unmatched. DNA of the CDR3: TGCGCCAGCAGCCGACTAGCGGATTCCTACGAGCAGTACTTC. Protein sequence: CASSRLADSYEQYF. Supplemented by reference TRBV5-1 and TRBJ2-7, the full variable domain reads KAGVTQTPRYLIKTRGQQVTLSCSPISGHRSVSWYQQTPGQGLQFLFEYFSETQRNKGNFPGRFSGRQFSNSRSEMNVSTLELGDSALYLCASSRLADSYEQYFGPGTRLTVT.

This chain uses TRBV7-2 with TRBJ2-1, with TRBD1 matching over 7 bases. The CDR3 covers 15 residues. J was trimmed by 3 bases and V by 5 bases; bases with no gene match: 7. Germline assignment: CDR1 SGHTA and CDR2 FQGNSA. DNA for the CDR3: TGTGCCAGCAGCACTATACAGGGGCGCTACAATGAGCAGTTCTTC. Amino acids: CASSTIQGRYNEQFF.

The chain couples TRBV7-2 to TRBJ2-1; D remains ambiguous. V lost 1 base to trimming and J lost 7 bases, with 11 bases between them. Germline CDR1 SGHTA, CDR2 FQGNSA. The CDR3 loop spans 14 amino acids. Here the CDR3 DNA reads TGTGCCAGCAGCTTAGGATGGGCCCCGAATGAGCAGTTCTTC. This gives the protein CASSLGWAPNEQFF.

The J gene is TRBJ2-7, the V gene TRBV18; 9 bases line up with TRBD1. The germline V gene encodes CDR1 KGHSH and CDR2 LQKENI. Trimming took 6 bases from V and 6 from J; bases not matched to a gene: 9. The CDR3 loop spans 14 amino acids. This CDR3 reads CASSSGTGTVEQYF. The CDR3 DNA is TGTGCCAGCTCGTCCGGGACAGGGACTGTCGAGCAGTACTTC.

The chain has TRBV6-6 and TRBJ2-7; tentatively, D is TRBD1 (5 bases). CDR3 length: 14 residues. Trimming shortened V by 1 base and J by 4 bases, and 11 bases separated the two germline ends. The V gene's germline CDR1 is MNHNY and CDR2 SVGAGI (reference sequence). Written as DNA, the CDR3 is TGTGCCAGCAGTTACTTTCAGGGTAGTTACGAGCAGTACTTC. This encodes CASSYFQGSYEQYF.

The V call is TRBV5-4, the J call TRBJ1-2, with D uncertain. In germline, CDR1 is SGHNT, CDR2 YYREEE (reference sequence). V gave up 0 bases and J gave up 12 bases, with 21 bases separating them. The CDR3 totals 15 residues. CDR3 nucleotide sequence: TGTGCCAGCAGCTTGGGCCGAGGGCGGAACGGCACGGACACCTTC. Translated, it gives CASSLGRGRNGTDTF.

The gene calls are TRBV9 and TRBJ2-7, with 12 bases identical to TRBD1. Germline values: CDR1 SGDLS, CDR2 YYNGEE. The CDR3 spans 16 residues. With V trimmed by 0 bases and J by 5 bases, 6 bases remained unmatched. The CDR3 sequence: CASSVASGTGGDEQYF. The DNA of the CDR3 is TGTGCCAGCAGCGTAGCATCTGGGACAGGGGGCGACGAGCAGTACTTC.

CDR3: CASSPGTSGPITQYF. The CDR3 nucleotides are TGTGCCAGCAGCCCCGGGACTAGCGGGCCGATTACGCAGTATTTT. The chain joins TRBV5-4 to TRBJ2-3; 12 bases map to TRBD2. The germline gives CDR1 SGHNT, CDR2 YYREEE (reference sequence). The CDR3 spans 15 residues. Unmatched junction bases numbered 8, after V lost 4 bases and J lost 8 bases.

Only one count was recorded for this clone. The chain is built from TRBV15 and TRBJ1-4, with D perhaps matching TRBD1 (5 bases). In germline, CDR1 is LNHNV, CDR2 YYDKDF (reference sequence). The CDR3 contains 16 residues. V was pared by 0 bases and J by 2 bases, with 10 bases between. The CDR3 sequence is CATSRDPAGTNEKLFF. CDR3 bases: TGTGCCACCAGCAGAGATCCGGCAGGGACTAATGAAAAACTGTTTTTT. The variable domain in full, completed from reference TRBV15 and TRBJ1-4, reads DAMVIQNPRYQVTQFGKPVTLSCSQTLNHNVMYWYQQKSSQAPKLLFHYYDKDFNNEADTPDNFQSRRPNTSFCFLDIRSPGLGDTAMYLCATSRDPAGTNEKLFFGSGTQLSVL.

The rearrangement joins TRBV7-8 to TRBJ2-2, with D possibly being TRBD1 (5 bases). Trimming took 7 bases from V and 6 from J, leaving 9 bases between them. CDR3 size: 12 residues. Germline V CDR1 and CDR2: SGHVS, FQNEAQ. For the CDR3, the DNA is TGTGCCAGCACCCGCAGGGCCGGGGAGCTGTTTTTT. The encoded protein is CASTRRAGELFF.

DNA of the CDR3: TGCAGCGTTGCAGTTCGCACAGATACGCAGTATTTT. It yields the protein CSVAVRTDTQYF. The genes are TRBV29-1 and TRBJ2-3; D is unresolved. Germline CDR1 reads SQVTM; CDR2 reads ANQGSEA. Trimming pared 4 bases from V and 1 base from J, leaving 6 bases between. This CDR3 is 12 amino acids long.

The V and J genes are TRBV18 and TRBJ2-7; 10 nucleotides line up with TRBD1. CDR1 and CDR2 (germline): KGHSH, LQKENI. The V gene end was trimmed by 3 bases and the J gene end by 5 bases; junction bases not matched to a gene: 7. The CDR3 is 15 amino acids. The CDR3 DNA sequence: TGTGCCAGCTCACCTATGGGACAGGGGTACAACGAGCAGTACTTC. Amino acids: CASSPMGQGYNEQYF.

The genes are TRBV28 and TRBJ1-4, with TRBD1 identical over 8 bases. CDR1 and CDR2 from the germline V gene are MDHEN and SYDVKM. CDR3 length: 15 amino acids. Germline trimming cut 5 bases from V and 3 bases from J; bases unmatched to any gene: 5. The CDR3 loop is CASSPPGQANEKLFF. The CDR3 nucleotides are TGTGCCAGCAGTCCCCCGGGACAGGCTAATGAAAAACTGTTTTTT.

V gene TRBV2 combines with J gene TRBJ2-5; a possible D gene is TRBD1 (6 bases). The CDR3 has 12 amino acids. CDR1 is SNHLY, CDR2 FYNNEI, per germline. The V and J ends lost 7 bases and 5 bases respectively, with 11 bases between them. In nucleotides, the CDR3 is TGTGCCAGCACCAGACAGGAGGAGACCCAGTACTTC. This translates into CASTRQEETQYF. The full variable domain, its missing parts supplied by reference TRBV2 and TRBJ2-5, is EPEVTQTPSHQVTQMGQEVILRCVPISNHLYFYWYRQILGQKVEFLVSFYNNEISEKSEIFDDQFSVERPDGSNFTLKIRSTKLEDSAMYFCASTRQEETQYFGPGTRLLVL.

This clone was seen only once. The chain uses TRBV27 and TRBJ2-2, with D perhaps matching TRBD1 (5 bases). Trimming pared 5 bases from V and 3 bases from J, leaving 13 bases between. The CDR3 has 15 amino acids. Germline lookup yields CDR1 MNHEY and CDR2 SMNVEV (reference sequence). The CDR3: CASSAQLGDTGELFF. In DNA form, the CDR3 reads TGTGCCAGCAGTGCCCAGTTAGGGGACACCGGGGAGCTGTTTTTT.

This chain connects TRBV11-2 to TRBJ2-1, with D possibly matching TRBD1 (6 bases). The CDR3 consists of 16 residues. V lost 5 bases and J lost 0, with 14 bases in between. Germline CDR1 is SGHAT and CDR2 is FQNNGV. This chain's CDR3 is CASSLRQDSSYNEQFF. CDR3 bases: TGTGCCAGCAGCCTCAGACAGGATAGCTCCTACAATGAGCAGTTCTTC. The variable domain in full, with the rest retrieved from reference TRBV11-2 and TRBJ2-1, is EAGVAQSPRYKIIEKRQSVAFWCNPISGHATLYWYQQILGQGPKLLIQFQNNGVVDDSQLPKDRFSAERLKGVDSTLKIQPAKLEDSAVYLCASSLRQDSSYNEQFFGPGTRLTVL.

J is TRBJ2-3 and V is TRBV30; a possible D gene is TRBD1 (8 bases). This CDR3 region has 16 residues. The germline V gene has CDR1 GTSNPN and CDR2 SVGIG (reference sequence). Trimming took off 2 bases at V and 7 bases at J, with 22 bases between the two ends. The DNA for the CDR3 is TGTGCCTGGAGTCGCAGGGGGCGGGGGCTGGGATATACGCAGTATTTT. It specifies CAWSRRGRGLGYTQYF.

The rearrangement joins TRBV7-8 to TRBJ1-3; perhaps TRBD1 as D (5 bases). This CDR3 has 14 amino acids. V was trimmed by 5 bases and J by 2 bases, leaving 10 bases between them. Germline V lookup: CDR1 SGHVS, CDR2 FQNEAQ. The CDR3 nucleotides read TGTGCCAGCAGCCTCAGGACAACTGGAAACACCATATATTTT. It is translated as CASSLRTTGNTIYF.

The V and J genes are TRBV5-1 and TRBJ1-1; D perhaps matches TRBD1 (6 bases). Germline lookup yields CDR1 SGHRS and CDR2 YFSETQ. The CDR3 is made up of 14 amino acids. V was clipped by 2 bases and J by 1 base, with 9 bases between them. The CDR3 here is CASSFQGPNTEAFF. The CDR3 nucleotides are TGCGCCAGCAGCTTTCAGGGGCCGAACACTGAAGCTTTCTTT.

The rearrangement joins TRBV18 to TRBJ1-6, with 8 bases matching TRBD1. Losses at the gene ends were 1 base for V and 5 bases for J; bases not matched to a gene: 7. The germline CDR1 and CDR2 sequences are KGHSH and LQKENI. CDR3 size: 17 residues. CDR3 in amino acids: CASSPQPQGDHNSPLHF. The CDR3 DNA sequence: TGTGCCAGCTCACCACAACCACAGGGGGATCATAATTCACCCCTCCACTTT.

The V gene is TRBV5-1, the J gene TRBJ1-4; maybe TRBD1 (5 bases). The CDR3 is made up of 13 amino acids. The germline V gene has CDR1 SGHRS and CDR2 YFSETQ. Trimming left V 0 bases short and J 8 bases short, with 8 bases between. The DNA for the CDR3 is TGCGCCAGCAGCTTGGGGGAGGGGGAAAAACTGTTTTTT. Its translation: CASSLGEGEKLFF.

This chain links TRBV7-9 with TRBJ1-2; 8 bases align to TRBD1. This CDR3 comprises 13 residues. Looked up from germline, CDR1 is SEHNR and CDR2 is FQNEAQ (reference sequence). V shed 1 base and J 7 bases; nucleotides not matched to a gene: 2. The CDR3 DNA follows: TGTGCCAGCAGCTTAGGACAGGGGTTTGGCTACACCTTC. The encoded protein is CASSLGQGFGYTF. The full variable domain, completed using reference TRBV7-9 and TRBJ1-2, is DTGVSQNPRHKITKRGQNVTFRCDPISEHNRLYWYRQTLGQGPEFLTYFQNEAQLEKSRLLSDRFSAERPKGSFSTLEIQRTEQGDSAMYLCASSLGQGFGYTFGSGTRLTVV.

This clone was recorded once. This rearrangement joins TRBV9 to TRBJ2-3; 14 nucleotides agree with TRBD2. This CDR3 is built from 20 residues. The V gene's germline CDR1 is SGDLS and CDR2 YYNGEE. The J segment lost 3 bases and the V segment lost 3 bases, leaving 15 bases of the junction unmatched. DNA for the CDR3: TGTGCCAGCAGCGGAGGCGCCCCAGGACTAGCGGGAGGAGGAACAGATACGCAGTATTTT. Protein: CASSGGAPGLAGGGTDTQYF.

The chain has TRBV19 and TRBJ1-3; a weak D match, TRBD1 (5 bases). Germline V gene sequence: CDR1 LNHDA, CDR2 SQIVND (reference sequence). This CDR3 has 19 residues. V was shortened by 3 bases and J by 2 bases, with 23 bases between the two germline ends. The CDR3: CASSIHLSWGKMTGNTIYF. The CDR3 DNA follows: TGTGCCAGTAGTATCCACCTTTCATGGGGCAAAATGACTGGAAACACCATATATTTT.

The chain links TRBV5-1 to TRBJ2-2; TRBD2 agrees at 11 bases. The CDR3 covers 16 residues. V shed 4 bases, J shed 6 bases, and the junction held 8 bases outside the gene matches. Per the germline V gene, CDR1 is SGHRS and CDR2 is YFSETQ. CDR3 in DNA: TGCGCCAGCAGCAAAACTAGCGGGAGTTTGCCCGGGGAGCTGTTTTTT. Encoded protein: CASSKTSGSLPGELFF.

This chain uses TRBV9 with TRBJ2-7, with TRBD1 matching 8 bases. Per the germline V gene, CDR1 is SGDLS and CDR2 is YYNGEE. V was clipped by 0 bases and J by 1 base; unmatched bases: 3. The CDR3 is 15 amino acids. CDR3 in DNA: TGTGCCAGCAGCGTAGGTACAGGGGGTTCCTACGAGCAGTACTTC. Its protein product is CASSVGTGGSYEQYF.

V usage is TRBV29-1 and J usage is TRBJ2-5; no definite D call. The germline gives CDR1 SQVTM, CDR2 ANQGSEA. This CDR3 region has 11 residues. Trimming left V 7 bases short and J 3 bases short, with 9 bases between. DNA of the CDR3: TGCAGCGCTAGGTTAGAAGAGACCCAGTACTTC. This gives the protein CSARLEETQYF. Complete variable domain (other parts from reference TRBV29-1 and TRBJ2-5): SAVISQKPSRDICQRGTSLTIQCQVDSQVTMMFWYRQQPGQSLTLIATANQGSEATYESGFVIDKFPISRPNLTFSTLTVSNMSPEDSSIYLCSARLEETQYFGPGTRLLVL.

Concerning this clone: The junction departs from the called germline gene at one end, perhaps through a read error. This rearrangement joins TRBV2 to TRBJ2-5; 10 nucleotides line up with TRBD2. Germline lookup yields CDR1 SNHLY and CDR2 FYNNEI. The CDR3 is made up of 14 amino acids. The CDR3 sequence: CASSEGLAGAPWDF. The CDR3 DNA reads as TGTGCCAGCAGTGAAGGGCTAGCGGGGGCACCATGGGACTTC.